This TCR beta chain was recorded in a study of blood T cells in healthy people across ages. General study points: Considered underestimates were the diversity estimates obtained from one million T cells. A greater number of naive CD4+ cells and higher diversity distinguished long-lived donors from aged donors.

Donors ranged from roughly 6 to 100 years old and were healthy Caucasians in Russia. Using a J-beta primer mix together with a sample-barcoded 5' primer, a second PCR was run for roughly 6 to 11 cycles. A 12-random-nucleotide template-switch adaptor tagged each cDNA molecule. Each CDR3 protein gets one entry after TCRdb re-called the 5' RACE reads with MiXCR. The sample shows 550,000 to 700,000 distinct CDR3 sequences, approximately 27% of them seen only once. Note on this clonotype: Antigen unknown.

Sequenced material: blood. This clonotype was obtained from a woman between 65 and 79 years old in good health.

In nucleotides, the CDR3 is TGTGCCAGTAGAGCCCTATTGACAGCCCCCACCACAGATACGCAGTATTTT. Protein sequence: CASRALLTAPTTDTQYF. The chain couples TRBV19 to TRBJ2-3, with D possibly TRBD1 on 5 matching bases. CDR3 length: 17 residues. Germline-derived CDR1 and CDR2 are LNHDA and SQIVND (reference sequence). Trimming removed 6 bases from V and 2 bases from J, with 21 bases in between. Combining the CDR3 with reference TRBV19 and TRBJ2-3 gives the whole variable domain DGGITQSPKYLFRKEGQNVTLSCEQNLNHDAMYWYRQDPGQGLRLIYYSQIVNDFQKGDIAEGYSVSREKKESFPLTVTSAQKNPTAFYLCASRALLTAPTTDTQYFGPGTRLTVL.